This TCR beta chain was documented in a study of radiotherapy plus CTLA-4 blockade in lung cancer. Generated by immunoSEQ multiplex PCR, the TCRdb table keeps only in-frame clones and is missing some. The repertoire holds 45,000 to 55,000 clones, with roughly three quarters as singletons. Those with chemo-refractory metastatic non-small-cell lung cancer were treated with focal radiation combined with CTLA-4 blockade using ipilimumab. Trimming pared 6 bases from V and 1 base from J, leaving 6 bases between. The V gene's germline CDR1 is SQVTM and CDR2 ANQGSEA. The CDR3 sequence is 12 residues long. The chain couples TRBV29-1 to TRBJ1-4; D call uncertain. This TCR was sampled from a human donor with non-small cell lung cancer who had a partial response to radiotherapy plus ipilimumab. The sequenced sample was peripheral blood, obtained from a patient treated with radiotherapy plus ipilimumab. CDR3 region: CSVRETNEKLFF. The CDR3 DNA reads as TGCAGCGTGCGGGAAACTAATGAAAAACTGTTTTTT.